Shown below are 20 T cell receptor beta chains from a single sample sequenced in a study of blood T cells in healthy people across ages. The second PCR ran roughly 6 to 11 cycles with a sample-barcoded 5' primer and J-beta primers. TCRdb re-called the 5' RACE reads through MiXCR, storing one row per CDR3 protein. The table has over 950,000 distinct CDR3 sequences, under 40% seen once. Specimen: blood. These receptors were obtained from a man between 18 and 35 years old in good health.

The rearrangement links TRBV20-1 to TRBJ2-7; 8 bases line up with TRBD2. Per the germline V gene, CDR1 is DFQATT and CDR2 is SNEGSKA (reference sequence). This CDR3 is 15 amino acids long. V was clipped by 3 bases and J by 12 bases; unmatched bases: 19. As DNA, the CDR3 is TGCAGTGCTAGGGCCCTGACTAGCGTTGATGTTCTGAGGTACTTC. This translates into CSARALTSVDVLRYF.

V and J are TRBV12-3 or TRBV12-4 and TRBJ2-7; no clear D gene. The CDR3 has 15 residues. Trimming stripped 3 bases from V and 3 bases from J, with 15 bases between. CDR3: CASSLVAAADYEQYF. The CDR3 bases are TGTGCCAGCAGTTTGGTCGCGGCGGCAGACTACGAGCAGTACTTC.

This sequence joins TRBV20-1 and TRBJ1-1, with 7 bases identical to TRBD1. The trim removed 1 base at V and 4 bases at J, leaving 6 bases unmatched. The CDR3 extends over 14 amino acids. Germline CDR1 DFQATT, CDR2 SNEGSKA (reference sequence). CDR3 coding DNA: TGCAGTGCTAGAGGGGGACAGCCGGCCACTGAAGCTTTCTTT. Its protein is CSARGGQPATEAFF.

CDR3 protein: CSVSRSRETQYF. The CDR3 bases are TGCAGCGTTTCCCGGTCCCGAGAGACCCAGTACTTC. The chain recombines TRBV29-1 with TRBJ2-5; D gene unclear. Trimming cost V 5 bases and J 4 bases, with 11 bases left between them. Germline CDR1 is SQVTM and CDR2 is ANQGSEA. There are 12 residues in the CDR3.

The rearrangement links TRBV20-1 to TRBJ1-1; no clear D gene. With 0 bases removed from V and 4 bases from J, the gap between germline ends came to 3 bases. CDR1 DFQATT and CDR2 SNEGSKA come from the germline V gene (reference sequence). This CDR3 has 11 residues. The CDR3 loop reads CSAREATEAFF. The CDR3 DNA sequence: TGCAGTGCTAGAGAGGCCACTGAAGCTTTCTTT.

V is TRBV12-3 or TRBV12-4 and J is TRBJ2-3; no reliable D call. V was cut by 2 bases and J by 0 bases, with 6 bases left in between. The CDR3 covers 14 residues. DNA for the CDR3: TGTGCCAGCAGTTTAATAGCTAGCACAGATACGCAGTATTTT. This translates into CASSLIASTDTQYF.

This clonotype was counted between two and nine times. The chain carries TRBV28 and TRBJ2-3; D is undetermined. The germline V gene has CDR1 MDHEN and CDR2 SYDVKM. CDR3 length equals 17 residues. Trimming took 7 bases from V and 0 from J, leaving 20 bases between them. The CDR3 sequence is CASTQVGLDGSTDTQYF. CDR3 bases: TGTGCCAGCACCCAAGTTGGGTTGGACGGGAGCACAGATACGCAGTATTTT.

This rearrangement joins TRBV19 to TRBJ1-2; 7 nucleotides align to TRBD1. The V and J ends lost 1 base and 2 bases, in that order; junction bases with no gene match: 4. The length of the CDR3 is 15 residues. Germline-derived CDR1 and CDR2 are LNHDA and SQIVND (reference sequence). CDR3 sequence reads: CASSIGDRQNYGYTF. In nucleotides, the CDR3 is TGTGCCAGTAGTATAGGGGACAGACAAAACTATGGCTACACCTTC.

The rearrangement links TRBV25-1 to TRBJ2-1, with 12 bases identical to TRBD2. Germline V gene lookup returns CDR1 MGHDK and CDR2 SYGVNS. This CDR3 comprises 18 residues. V lost 5 bases and J lost 2; bases outside the gene matches: 10. CDR3 bases: TGTGCCAGCAGTCCTCGGACTAGCGGGGAAATCGCCTACAATGAGCAGTTCTTC. This gives the protein CASSPRTSGEIAYNEQFF.

This chain connects TRBV20-1 to TRBJ1-5; no firm D call. Germline CDR1 and CDR2: DFQATT and SNEGSKA (reference sequence). V was shortened by 5 bases and J by 7 bases, with 12 bases between the two germline ends. CDR3 length: 12 amino acids. The CDR3 DNA follows: TGCAGTGCTGCCCTAACCCCCCAGCCCCAGCATTTT. Translation gives CSAALTPQPQHF.

This clonotype was picked up a small number of times. The chain recombines TRBV7-2 with TRBJ2-7, with D possibly being TRBD1 (5 bases). The germline V gene encodes CDR1 SGHTA and CDR2 FQGNSA. Deletions cut 2 bases from V and 0 bases from J, with 11 bases between. The CDR3 extends over 15 amino acids. CDR3 coding DNA: TGTGCCAGCAGCTTAAGGGGTCAGCGCTCCTACGAGCAGTACTTC. Translated: CASSLRGQRSYEQYF.

The rearrangement links TRBV7-9 to TRBJ2-3; D is perhaps TRBD1 or TRBD2 (5 bases each). The CDR3 totals 18 residues. With 2 bases removed from V and 2 bases from J, the gap between germline ends came to 20 bases. Germline lookup yields CDR1 SEHNR and CDR2 FQNEAQ (reference sequence). The CDR3 here is CASSLRLAKGRNTDTQYF. The CDR3 DNA reads TGTGCCAGCAGCTTACGCCTGGCCAAGGGGAGAAACACAGATACGCAGTATTTT.

This clonotype was seen a few times. The V and J genes are TRBV7-9 and TRBJ1-1, with 8 bases aligning to TRBD1. The CDR3 loop spans 16 amino acids. CDR1 and CDR2 from the germline V gene are SEHNR and FQNEAQ (reference sequence). V was clipped by 8 bases and J by 8 bases; unmatched bases: 19. CDR3 sequence reads: CASRSRPRSQGAEAFF. In DNA form, the CDR3 reads TGTGCCAGCCGTTCTCGGCCTAGAAGCCAGGGGGCAGAAGCTTTCTTT.

This clonotype was observed a handful of times. The chain employs TRBV4-2 and TRBJ1-4; no clear D gene. The CDR3 sequence is 13 residues long. V gave up 0 bases and J gave up 13 bases, with 12 bases separating them. Per germline, CDR1 LGHNA and CDR2 YNFKEQ. The CDR3 bases are TGTGCCAGCAGCCAAGATCACCCCGGCGGACTGTTTTTT. It specifies CASSQDHPGGLFF.

The rearrangement uses TRBV20-1 and TRBJ1-5; D remains unclear. The CDR3 sequence is 12 residues long. V lost 4 bases and J 7 bases, leaving 11 bases between the germline ends. Germline V gene lookup returns CDR1 DFQATT and CDR2 SNEGSKA (reference sequence). The CDR3 sequence is CSATSNKQPQHF. The DNA of the CDR3 is TGCAGTGCTACCAGTAACAAGCAGCCCCAGCATTTT.

The chain links TRBV9 to TRBJ2-3, with D maybe TRBD1 (5 bases). The CDR3 totals 16 residues. CDR1 is SGDLS and CDR2 is YYNGEE in the germline V gene. V lost 4 bases and J lost 1, with 16 bases in between. The DNA for the CDR3 is TGTGCCAGCAGCCATTCTGTGACAGCCGGCACAGATACGCAGTATTTT. Translation gives CASSHSVTAGTDTQYF. Based on the CDR3 plus reference TRBV9 and TRBJ2-3, the full variable domain is DSGVTQTPKHLITATGQRVTLRCSPRSGDLSVYWYQQSLDQGLQFLIQYYNGEERAKGNILERFSAQQFPDLHSELNLSSLELGDSALYFCASSHSVTAGTDTQYFGPGTRLTVL.

This clonotype showed up just a few times. This chain connects TRBV14 to TRBJ2-1, with 11 bases identical to TRBD1. The CDR3 is 17 amino acids. Germline V CDR1 and CDR2: SGHDN, FVKESK. Trimming took 2 bases from V and 8 from J; bases not matched to a gene: 11. CDR3 bases: TGTGCCAGCAGCCAATTTCGGGACAGGGGGTCTTTCGATGAGCAGTTCTTC. Amino acids: CASSQFRDRGSFDEQFF.

This sequence joins TRBV7-2 and TRBJ2-7; a possible D gene is TRBD2 (5 bases). The CDR3 consists of 14 residues. Trimming shortened V by 0 bases and J by 7 bases, and 13 bases separated the two germline ends. Looked up from germline, CDR1 is SGHTA and CDR2 is FQGNSA. This CDR3 is CASSLAGLGLEQYF. Written as DNA, the CDR3 is TGTGCCAGCAGCTTAGCCGGACTGGGGTTGGAGCAGTACTTC.

The rearrangement uses TRBV5-1 and TRBJ2-3, with D unresolved. V lost 4 bases and J 4 bases, leaving 13 bases between the germline ends. The CDR3 has 14 amino acids. The germline V gene has CDR1 SGHRS and CDR2 YFSETQ. The CDR3 DNA reads TGCGCCAGCAGCGCGGTGGTGTCTTCAGATACGCAGTATTTT. It is translated as CASSAVVSSDTQYF.

This clonotype turned up a few times. A much larger clone differs by one base, so this may be a read error. The J gene is TRBJ1-1, the V gene TRBV7-2; D uncertain. Germline V gene data show CDR1 as SGHTA and CDR2 as FQGNSA. The CDR3 runs 13 residues. The V gene lost 1 base and the J gene lost 4 bases, with 7 bases spanning the gap. As DNA, the CDR3 is TGTGCCAGCAGCTTAGAACAGACCACTGAAGCTTTCTTT. The encoded protein is CASSLEQTTEAFF.